Following are 29 T cell receptor beta chains from one sample sequenced in a study of CD8+ T cells in alopecia areata. After isolation, RNA underwent reverse transcription to generate cDNA as the sequencing template. Clones were read by immunoSEQ multiplex PCR, and TCRdb kept only the in-frame ones, dropping some. The sample has fewer than 200,000 clones; about 72% are singletons. The input for sequencing was CD8+ T cells sorted from blood, taken at week 0. The receptor set was obtained from a human donor with alopecia areata.

This chain connects TRBV5-6 to TRBJ2-7; the D gene is possibly TRBD1 (6 bases). The germline V and J ends were trimmed by 7 bases and 0 bases, with 11 bases remaining between them. Looked up from germline, CDR1 is SGHDT and CDR2 is YYEEEE. The CDR3 covers 13 residues. CDR3: CASWRGGSYEQYF. In nucleotides, the CDR3 is TGTGCCAGCTGGCGAGGGGGCTCCTACGAGCAGTACTTC. Looking up the rest from reference TRBV5-6 and TRBJ2-7 gives the full variable domain: DAGVTQSPTHLIKTRGQQVTLRCSPKSGHDTVSWYQQALGQGPQFIFQYYEEEERQRGNFPDRFSGHQFPNYSSELNVNALLLGDSALYLCASWRGGSYEQYFGPGTRLTVT.

The chain links TRBV7-9 to TRBJ2-7; perhaps TRBD1 as D (5 bases). Trimming took off 1 base at V and 7 bases at J, with 20 bases between the two ends. Germline CDR1 and CDR2: SEHNR and FQNEAQ (reference sequence). CDR3 length: 16 residues. The CDR3: CASSLDRSAGKGEQYF. The CDR3 bases are TGTGCCAGCAGCTTAGATCGTTCGGCAGGGAAGGGAGAGCAGTACTTC.

Points on this clone: The same CDR3 also results from other DNA sequences found in this sample. This chain connects TRBV5-6 to TRBJ1-2, with D perhaps TRBD1 (5 bases). The germline V gene encodes CDR1 SGHDT and CDR2 YYEEEE. V lost 0 bases, J lost 7 bases, and 13 bases lay in between. The CDR3 totals 14 residues. The CDR3 reads CASSLGRGAVGYTF. The CDR3 DNA is TGTGCCAGCAGCTTGGGTAGGGGCGCGGTTGGCTACACCTTC.

This chain links TRBV29-1 with TRBJ2-3, with 9 bases fitting TRBD1. This CDR3 is 13 amino acids long. Germline CDR1 and CDR2: SQVTM and ANQGSEA. Unmatched junction bases numbered 5, after V lost 6 bases and J lost 4 bases. CDR3 residues: CSVGQGFADTQYF. CDR3 DNA sequence: TGCAGCGTGGGACAGGGCTTCGCAGATACGCAGTATTTT.

The CDR3: CAWSEGRTLGETQYF. The CDR3 DNA reads as TGTGCCTGGAGTGAGGGACGGACCTTAGGGGAGACCCAGTACTTC. V is TRBV30 and J is TRBJ2-5; D tentatively reads TRBD1 or TRBD2 (5 bases each). The CDR3 runs 15 residues. Trimming took off 1 base at V and 5 bases at J, with 17 bases between the two ends. CDR1 and CDR2 (germline): GTSNPN, SVGIG (reference sequence).

The V call is TRBV28, the J call TRBJ2-7; 9 positions agree with TRBD1. The germline CDR1 and CDR2 sequences are MDHEN and SYDVKM. This CDR3 has 15 residues. V lost 6 bases to trimming and J lost 0 bases; unmatched junction nucleotides: 6. CDR3 nucleotides: TGTGCCAGCAGCCCGGGACAGGGCTTCTCCTACGAGCAGTACTTC. It yields the protein CASSPGQGFSYEQYF.

This clone came up a few times. V and J are TRBV6-5 and TRBJ1-1, with a possible D match to TRBD1 (5 bases). CDR3 size: 13 residues. V was clipped by 5 bases and J by 5 bases, with 12 bases between them. CDR1 and CDR2 from the germline V gene are MNHEY and SVGAGI. As DNA, the CDR3 is TGTGCCAGCAGTCCAGGGAGGGTGACTGAAGCTTTCTTT. It is translated as CASSPGRVTEAFF.

This clone is a singleton in its sample. The chain combines TRBV13 with TRBJ1-2, with 9 bases that match TRBD1. The germline V gene has CDR1 PRHDT and CDR2 FYEKMQ (reference sequence). V shed 10 bases, J shed 0 bases, and the junction held 6 bases outside the gene matches. This CDR3 spans 14 amino acids. CDR3 loop: CATEGDRANYGYTF. The CDR3 DNA sequence: TGTGCCACCGAAGGGGACAGGGCTAACTATGGCTACACCTTC.

This chain joins TRBV15 and TRBJ2-1; D is perhaps TRBD1 (6 bases). Trimming removed 1 base from V and 4 bases from J, with 8 bases in between. The germline gives CDR1 LNHNV, CDR2 YYDKDF (reference sequence). The CDR3 has 14 residues. CDR3 region: CATSRGTVYNEQFF. CDR3 in DNA: TGTGCCACCAGCAGAGGGACAGTTTACAATGAGCAGTTCTTC.

This clone was seen only a few times. This chain connects TRBV7-9 to TRBJ1-3; D gene ambiguous. Germline V gives CDR1 SEHNR, CDR2 FQNEAQ (reference sequence). The CDR3 is made up of 15 amino acids. Trimming stripped 1 base from V and 2 bases from J, with 9 bases between. The CDR3 nucleotides read TGTGCCAGCAGCTTAGTCGGCAGCGCTGGAAACACCATATATTTT. It encodes CASSLVGSAGNTIYF.

This clone turned up a few times. The chain carries TRBV10-3 and TRBJ1-1; 9 bases match TRBD1. The CDR3 totals 14 residues. Unmatched junction bases numbered 8, after V lost 5 bases and J lost 7 bases. Germline CDR1 reads ENHRY; CDR2 reads SYGVKD. In nucleotides, the CDR3 is TGTGCCATCAGTCCAGGGACAGGGTGGGTTGAAGCTTTCTTT. Amino acid sequence: CAISPGTGWVEAFF.

The rearrangement joins TRBV6-5 to TRBJ2-2, with D possibly being TRBD1 (5 bases). Looked up from germline, CDR1 is MNHEY and CDR2 is SVGAGI. Between the trimmed V and J ends, which lost 6 bases and 5 bases, there was a span of 16 bases. There are 15 residues in the CDR3. The CDR3 nucleotides read TGTGCCAGCAGCCCCATGGCAGGGTCGACCGGGGAGCTGTTTTTT. This translates into CASSPMAGSTGELFF.

This clone turned up a few times. The rearrangement links TRBV27 to TRBJ2-3; 9 nucleotides agree with TRBD2. The CDR3 length is 15 residues. With V trimmed by 7 bases and J by 7 bases, 12 bases remained unmatched. Per germline, CDR1 MNHEY and CDR2 SMNVEV (reference sequence). This CDR3 is CASTLGTSSLHTQYF. DNA of the CDR3: TGTGCCAGCACCCTAGGGACTAGCAGTTTACATACGCAGTATTTT.

The chain uses TRBV6-5 and TRBJ2-6; D possibly corresponds to TRBD2 (6 bases). This CDR3 is built from 15 residues. Looked up from germline, CDR1 is MNHEY and CDR2 is SVGAGI. V shed 8 bases and J shed 0 bases, with 11 bases lying between them. For the CDR3, the DNA is TGTGCCAGCGCCGGGGGTGGCTCTGGGGCCAACGTCCTGACTTTC. Its translation is CASAGGGSGANVLTF.

V gene TRBV9 combines with J gene TRBJ1-2; D gene ambiguous. V shed 3 bases and J shed 8 bases, with 11 bases lying between them. There are 12 residues in the CDR3. CDR1 and CDR2 (germline): SGDLS, YYNGEE. The CDR3 region is CASSERVGGYTF. The CDR3, as DNA: TGTGCCAGCAGCGAAAGGGTTGGAGGCTACACCTTC.

The chain joins TRBV15 to TRBJ2-7, with D possibly matching TRBD2 (6 bases). The germline V gene encodes CDR1 LNHNV and CDR2 YYDKDF (reference sequence). This CDR3 is built from 15 residues. Trimming removed 0 bases at V and 0 bases at J, with 9 bases between. CDR3 protein: CATSRDGGSSYEQYF. CDR3 sequence (DNA): TGTGCCACCAGCAGAGATGGAGGGAGCTCCTACGAGCAGTACTTC.

This clone was counted between two and nine times. This sequence joins TRBV5-1 and TRBJ2-4, with 7 bases matching TRBD1. Germline V gives CDR1 SGHRS, CDR2 YFSETQ. CDR3 length equals 16 residues. V trimming: 4 bases; J trimming: 0 bases; junction bases outside the gene matches: 7. DNA for the CDR3: TGCGCCAGCAGCGGGGACAGCTTTCTAGCCAAAAACATTCAGTACTTC. Its protein product is CASSGDSFLAKNIQYF.

The CDR3 nucleotides are TGTGCCAGCAGCTTAGAGACCCATATTCCCAGCAAAGAGACCCAGTACTTC. It encodes CASSLETHIPSKETQYF. The J gene is TRBJ2-5, the V gene TRBV7-9; D is unresolved. Germline V CDR1 and CDR2: SEHNR, FQNEAQ (reference sequence). Between the trimmed V and J ends, which lost 1 base and 3 bases, there was a span of 18 bases. There are 17 residues in the CDR3.

The chain carries TRBV15 and TRBJ1-5; D not certain. Germline loops: CDR1 LNHNV, CDR2 YYDKDF (reference sequence). This CDR3 has 15 residues. V lost 5 bases, J lost 0 bases, and 11 bases lay in between. The CDR3 loop reads CATSGLGFSNQPQHF. The CDR3 nucleotides are TGTGCCACCAGCGGGCTTGGGTTTAGCAATCAGCCCCAGCATTTT.

The J gene is TRBJ1-1, the V gene TRBV7-6, with a possible D match to TRBD1 (5 bases). Germline CDR1 and CDR2: SGHVS and FNYEAQ. The CDR3 spans 15 residues. V dropped 5 bases and J dropped 2 bases, with 15 bases sitting between them. CDR3 coding DNA: TGTGCCAGCAGCCCCCCGGGACGGAAAAACACTGAAGCTTTCTTT. Translated, it gives CASSPPGRKNTEAFF.

Regarding this clone: Additional DNA sequences in this sample encode the identical CDR3. This chain uses TRBV7-9 with TRBJ1-4; 7 nucleotides line up with TRBD1. J gave up 2 bases and V 4 bases, and 1 base lay outside the gene matches. The CDR3 has 14 residues. Germline assignment: CDR1 SEHNR and CDR2 FQNEAQ (reference sequence). The CDR3 region has the DNA TGTGCCAGCAGCTCGACAGGGACTAATGAAAAACTGTTTTTT. As protein: CASSSTGTNEKLFF.

The chain carries TRBV14 and TRBJ2-7; no clear D. This CDR3 contains 13 residues. Germline V CDR1 and CDR2: SGHDN, FVKESK. Trimming removed 9 bases from V and 3 bases from J, with 15 bases in between. The CDR3 here is CASRAGSFYEQYF. CDR3 bases: TGTGCCAGTCGGGCTGGGTCGTTCTACGAGCAGTACTTC.

This chain uses TRBV2 with TRBJ2-1; 7 bases fit TRBD2. The CDR3 is 14 amino acids. The junction had 14 bases not matched to a gene; V was cut back by 10 bases and J by 8 bases. The germline CDR1 and CDR2 sequences are SNHLY and FYNNEI. Here the CDR3 DNA reads TGTGCCACCCTGGGAGGGCCGATAATGGATGAGCAGTTCTTC. This sequence encodes CATLGGPIMDEQFF.

The CDR3 is CATTGGRNNEQFF. CDR3 bases: TGTGCCACCACGGGGGGGAGGAACAATGAGCAGTTCTTC. The chain joins TRBV2 to TRBJ2-1; 8 bases align to TRBD2. Germline loops: CDR1 SNHLY, CDR2 FYNNEI. J lost 5 bases, V lost 10 bases, and 7 bases had no gene match. The CDR3 runs to 13 residues.

The genes are TRBV29-1 and TRBJ1-2; a weak D match, TRBD1 (5 bases). This CDR3 has 13 residues. Per the germline V gene, CDR1 is SQVTM and CDR2 is ANQGSEA. V lost 4 bases and J lost 5, with 14 bases in between. The CDR3 is CSVVDRDVYGYTF. CDR3 coding DNA: TGCAGCGTTGTTGACCGGGACGTTTATGGCTACACCTTC.

The chain has TRBV4-1 and TRBJ2-1; tentative D call: TRBD1 (6 bases). V lost 1 base, J lost 10 bases, and 14 bases lay in between. The CDR3 is made up of 14 amino acids. Looked up from germline, CDR1 is MGHRA and CDR2 is YSYEKL. CDR3 sequence: CASSQVGSGQEQFF. DNA of the CDR3: TGCGCCAGCAGCCAAGTCGGTTCTGGACAGGAGCAGTTCTTC.

About this clone itself: An end of the junction differs from the germline gene, which may be a read error. The chain couples TRBV7-9 to TRBJ1-5, with D unclear. The germline V gene has CDR1 SEHNR and CDR2 FQNEAQ (reference sequence). The CDR3 runs to 12 residues. Here the CDR3 reads CASSLGGDPQHF. The CDR3 DNA reads as TGCGCCAGCAGCTTAGGCGGGGATCCCCAGCATTTT.

The chain links TRBV27 to TRBJ1-4; the D gene is possibly TRBD1 (6 bases). The CDR3 runs 16 residues. The germline V gene has CDR1 MNHEY and CDR2 SMNVEV (reference sequence). The ends were cut back, 5 bases at V and 0 bases at J, with 13 bases in the middle. Written as DNA, the CDR3 is TGTGCCAGCAGTCCGACGACAGGTGCAACTAATGAAAAACTGTTTTTT. Its protein is CASSPTTGATNEKLFF.

At least ten counts were recorded for this clone. The rearrangement links TRBV7-9 to TRBJ1-1, with D unclear. Per germline, CDR1 SEHNR and CDR2 FQNEAQ (reference sequence). The CDR3 has 12 amino acids. The V end was cut by 2 bases, the J end by 7 bases, with 8 bases between. This CDR3 reads CASSLMPDEAFF. In DNA form, the CDR3 reads TGTGCCAGCAGCTTAATGCCGGATGAAGCTTTCTTT.